Below, 26 T cell receptor beta chains from the same sample are listed, as sequenced in a study of circulating and synovial CD4+ cells in juvenile arthritis. TCRdb keeps only in-frame clones here, not all; method: immunoSEQ multiplex PCR. The sample records tens of thousands of clones, around 93% being singletons. Source material: CD4+ T cells from blood. The receptors were gathered from a human donor with juvenile idiopathic arthritis.

The CDR3 DNA is TGTGCCAGCAGTCCCTTAAAGAGCTCCTACAATGAGCAGTTCTTC. As protein: CASSPLKSSYNEQFF. The chain links TRBV28 to TRBJ2-1; no clear D gene. Between the trimmed V and J ends, which lost 5 bases and 0 bases, there was a span of 11 bases. From germline, CDR1 is MDHEN and CDR2 SYDVKM. The CDR3 is made up of 15 amino acids.

The genes are TRBV15 and TRBJ2-2; TRBD2 matches 13 bases. Germline V CDR1 and CDR2: LNHNV, YYDKDF (reference sequence). The CDR3 length is 17 residues. J gave up 6 bases and V 1 base, and 5 bases lay outside the gene matches. The CDR3 loop is CATSRGALAGGAGELFF. In nucleotides, the CDR3 is TGTGCCACCAGCAGAGGGGCACTAGCGGGAGGGGCCGGGGAGCTGTTTTTT.

The chain links TRBV5-1 to TRBJ1-2, with D tentatively TRBD1 (5 bases). This CDR3 is 14 amino acids long. V was shortened by 5 bases and J by 0 bases, with 11 bases between the two germline ends. The germline V gene has CDR1 SGHRS and CDR2 YFSETQ. The CDR3 sequence: CASRAGGANYGYTF. The CDR3 region has the DNA TGCGCCAGCAGGGCCGGAGGGGCTAACTATGGCTACACCTTC.

The rearrangement joins TRBV5-1 to TRBJ2-7; the D gene is possibly TRBD2 (5 bases). Germline values: CDR1 SGHRS, CDR2 YFSETQ. CDR3 length: 14 residues. V was cut by 3 bases and J by 5 bases, with 15 bases left in between. CDR3 coding DNA: TGCGCCAGCAGCTCGGGTACGGGAATAAACGAGCAGTACTTC. It yields the protein CASSSGTGINEQYF.

This chain joins TRBV12-5 and TRBJ2-1; 8 positions match TRBD2. This CDR3 spans 17 amino acids. The V and J ends lost 4 bases and 0 bases, in that order; junction bases with no gene match: 8. Germline CDR1 and CDR2: LGHNT and FRNRAP. The CDR3 protein is CASGSQKTSGSYNEQFF. CDR3 nucleotides: TGTGCTAGTGGTTCACAAAAAACTAGCGGCTCCTACAATGAGCAGTTCTTC. Complete variable domain (other parts from reference TRBV12-5 and TRBJ2-1): DARVTQTPRHKVTEMGQEVTMRCQPILGHNTVFWYRQTMMQGLELLAYFRNRAPLDDSGMPKDRFSAEMPDATLATLKIQPSEPRDSAVYFCASGSQKTSGSYNEQFFGPGTRLTVL.

This chain links TRBV28 with TRBJ2-2, with a weak D call TRBD2 (5 bases). The CDR3 is 16 residues long. The germline V gene has CDR1 MDHEN and CDR2 SYDVKM. Trimming removed 4 bases from V and 0 bases from J, with 12 bases in between. CDR3 in DNA: TGTGCCAGCAGTTCCCCCATAGCGCCGAACACCGGGGAGCTGTTTTTT. Its translation: CASSSPIAPNTGELFF.

This chain links TRBV9 with TRBJ2-7; 8 bases match TRBD2. V trimming: 0 bases; J trimming: 0 bases; junction bases outside the gene matches: 5. Germline CDR1 SGDLS, CDR2 YYNGEE. The CDR3 is 16 amino acids. CDR3 nucleotides: TGTGCCAGCAGCGTAGGTCCCGGGACTAGCTCCTACGAGCAGTACTTC. As protein: CASSVGPGTSSYEQYF.

V gene TRBV10-3 combines with J gene TRBJ2-1; D may be TRBD2 (5 bases). The CDR3 extends over 14 amino acids. Germline V gene sequence: CDR1 ENHRY, CDR2 SYGVKD. The V gene lost 8 bases and the J gene lost 5 bases, with 16 bases spanning the gap. CDR3 in amino acids: CAISRASQDNEQFF. CDR3 nucleotide sequence: TGTGCCATCTCGAGGGCCTCCCAGGACAATGAGCAGTTCTTC.

The chain uses TRBV6-1 and TRBJ1-3, with 7 bases fitting TRBD1. The CDR3 covers 14 residues. Germline V gene lookup returns CDR1 MNHNS and CDR2 SASEGT. V shed 6 bases and J 0 bases; nucleotides not matched to a gene: 2. The CDR3 DNA is TGTGCCAGCAGCCGGACAGGCTCTGGAAACACCATATATTTT. Translated, it gives CASSRTGSGNTIYF.

The chain has TRBV11-2 and TRBJ2-2; D is undetermined. The CDR3 has 16 residues. Per the germline V gene, CDR1 is SGHAT and CDR2 is FQNNGV. Trimming took off 1 base at V and 0 bases at J, with 9 bases between the two ends. CDR3 in amino acids: CASSLVGGANTGELFF. The DNA of the CDR3 is TGTGCCAGCAGCTTAGTCGGCGGAGCGAACACCGGGGAGCTGTTTTTT.

The genes are TRBV10-3 and TRBJ2-7, with TRBD1 matching over 8 bases. With 5 bases clipped from V and 3 bases from J, the junction kept 3 bases outside the gene matches. CDR3 length: 13 residues. Germline assignment: CDR1 ENHRY and CDR2 SYGVKD. The CDR3 nucleotides read TGTGCCATCAGTACGGGACAGGTCTACGAGCAGTACTTC. Translation: CAISTGQVYEQYF.

The V gene is TRBV7-9, the J gene TRBJ2-5, with TRBD1 matching over 8 bases. The end of the DNA fits TRBJ2-7 better, so the J call may be wrong. CDR3 length equals 15 residues. Germline loops: CDR1 SEHNR, CDR2 FQNEAQ (reference sequence). CDR3 in amino acids: CASSLSGDRPYEQYF. CDR3 in DNA: TGTGCCAGCAGCTTGTCTGGGGACAGGCCTTACGAGCAGTACTTC.

The J gene is TRBJ2-7, the V gene TRBV18; 8 nucleotides line up with TRBD2. This CDR3 region has 15 residues. CDR1 KGHSH and CDR2 LQKENI come from the germline V gene. The junction had 4 bases not matched to a gene; V was cut back by 1 base and J by 2 bases. In nucleotides, the CDR3 is TGTGCCAGCTCACCACAGGCGGGAGGACCCTACGAGCAGTACTTC. Translated, it gives CASSPQAGGPYEQYF.

The V and J genes are TRBV19 and TRBJ2-7; TRBD1 matches at 7 bases. J lost 4 bases, V lost 3 bases, and 9 bases had no gene match. Looked up from germline, CDR1 is LNHDA and CDR2 is SQIVND (reference sequence). This CDR3 spans 15 amino acids. The CDR3 DNA is TGTGCCAGTAGTATTCGTCGACAGGGCCAATACGAGCAGTACTTC. This gives the protein CASSIRRQGQYEQYF.

The chain couples TRBV28 to TRBJ2-1, with 10 nucleotides matching TRBD2. From germline, CDR1 is MDHEN and CDR2 SYDVKM. The CDR3 consists of 14 residues. Trimming cost V 6 bases and J 6 bases; bases outside gene matches: 5. CDR3 in amino acids: CASSLAGASNEQFF. CDR3 nucleotide sequence: TGTGCCAGCAGCCTAGCGGGAGCGAGCAATGAGCAGTTCTTC.

V gene TRBV7-2 combines with J gene TRBJ2-5; D is perhaps TRBD2 (6 bases). CDR1 and CDR2 (germline): SGHTA, FQGNSA. This CDR3 region has 16 residues. V dropped 1 base and J dropped 2 bases, with 14 bases sitting between them. CDR3 bases: TGTGCCAGCAGCTTAGTAATAGCGGTTTATCAAGAGACCCAGTACTTC. Amino acids: CASSLVIAVYQETQYF.

V usage is TRBV19 and J usage is TRBJ1-1; TRBD1 might be the D (6 bases). This CDR3 spans 15 amino acids. V shed 3 bases and J shed 6 bases, with 17 bases lying between them. Looked up from germline, CDR1 is LNHDA and CDR2 is SQIVND (reference sequence). The CDR3 DNA sequence: TGTGCCAGTAGTATTCCGGGACATTCACTCGCTGAAGCTTTCTTT. This translates into CASSIPGHSLAEAFF.

J is TRBJ2-2 and V is TRBV2; 7 nucleotides agree with TRBD2. This CDR3 is 15 amino acids long. V dropped 6 bases and J dropped 6; count of bases not matched to a gene: 10. The V gene's germline CDR1 is SNHLY and CDR2 FYNNEI. For the CDR3, the DNA is TGTGCCAGCAGCCCTCCGGGACTATGGTCCGGGGAGCTGTTTTTT. It yields the protein CASSPPGLWSGELFF. The full variable domain, rest sourced from reference TRBV2 and TRBJ2-2, is EPEVTQTPSHQVTQMGQEVILRCVPISNHLYFYWYRQILGQKVEFLVSFYNNEISEKSEIFDDQFSVERPDGSNFTLKIRSTKLEDSAMYFCASSPPGLWSGELFFGEGSRLTVL.

This chain uses TRBV19 with TRBJ2-2; TRBD2 matches at 8 bases. Germline values: CDR1 LNHDA, CDR2 SQIVND (reference sequence). V was pared by 5 bases and J by 1 base, with 6 bases of the junction left unmatched. This CDR3 region has 16 residues. The CDR3 nucleotides are TGTGCCAGTAGTTTACTGCTAGCGGGGAACACCGGGGAGCTGTTTTTT. Translation gives CASSLLLAGNTGELFF.

This chain uses TRBV4-2 with TRBJ1-5; D is undetermined. The CDR3 is 14 residues long. V lost 0 bases, J lost 7 bases, and 10 bases lay in between. Germline-derived CDR1 and CDR2 are LGHNA and YNFKEQ. The CDR3 sequence is CASSQEDIIQPQHF. CDR3 DNA sequence: TGTGCCAGCAGCCAAGAAGACATCATACAGCCCCAGCATTTT.

The gene calls are TRBV11-3 and TRBJ1-2; D unresolved. V gave up 8 bases and J gave up 4 bases, with 14 bases separating them. Germline CDR1 and CDR2: SGHNT and YENEEA. CDR3 length: 13 amino acids. In DNA, the CDR3 is TGTGCCAGCTCAATCCTGAACTCCTATGGCTACACCTTC. It translates to CASSILNSYGYTF.

The V call is TRBV10-3, the J call TRBJ2-1; 8 bases fit TRBD2. V lost 1 base to trimming and J lost 6 bases; unmatched junction nucleotides: 14. The CDR3 runs to 18 residues. The germline CDR1 and CDR2 sequences are ENHRY and SYGVKD. DNA of the CDR3: TGTGCCATCAGTGAGTTACCGGGGACTAGGAACTCTCGCAATGAGCAGTTCTTC. Translation gives CAISELPGTRNSRNEQFF.

The chain employs TRBV6-4 and TRBJ1-1; TRBD1 might be the D (6 bases). The germline V gene has CDR1 MRHNA and CDR2 SNTAGT. The CDR3 runs to 18 residues. V shed 0 bases and J shed 5 bases, with 22 bases lying between them. The CDR3 here is CASSDSPDRRSETTEAFF. The CDR3 coding sequence is TGTGCCAGCAGTGACTCGCCGGACAGACGCAGTGAGACGACTGAAGCTTTCTTT.

This sequence joins TRBV7-3 and TRBJ2-3; TRBD2 matches at 7 bases. This CDR3 comprises 15 residues. Per the germline V gene, CDR1 is SGHTA and CDR2 is FQGTGA. J was trimmed by 1 base and V by 2 bases; bases with no gene match: 3. DNA of the CDR3: TGTGCCAGCAGCTTATCGGGGGGACGCACAGATACGCAGTATTTT. Translated: CASSLSGGRTDTQYF.

V gene TRBV5-1 combines with J gene TRBJ2-7; 8 bases line up with TRBD2. This CDR3 has 14 residues. J gave up 6 bases and V 4 bases, and 9 bases lay outside the gene matches. Germline V gene lookup returns CDR1 SGHRS and CDR2 YFSETQ. CDR3 in amino acids: CASSPGGGTSEQYF. CDR3 in DNA: TGCGCCAGCAGCCCGGGAGGAGGGACTAGCGAGCAGTACTTC.

The J gene is TRBJ1-5, the V gene TRBV10-3; 7 nucleotides align to TRBD1. The CDR3 runs to 14 residues. Trimming at V came to 0 bases and at J to 9 bases, leaving 5 bases not matched to a gene. The V gene's germline CDR1 is ENHRY and CDR2 SYGVKD. CDR3 sequence reads: CAISESQGNGPQHF. The CDR3 region has the DNA TGTGCCATCAGTGAGTCACAGGGGAACGGGCCCCAGCATTTT.